Below, one T cell receptor (beta chain) is given with its context. Trimming at V came to 7 bases and at J to 1 base, leaving 4 bases not matched to a gene. Germline V CDR1 and CDR2: MNHEY, SVGAGI. This CDR3 region has 14 residues. These data belong to a study of blood T cell repertoires in COVID-19. Background on the study: Sources were T cells, B-cell-depleted T cells, or PBMCs; the material itself was cDNA or gDNA.

Sequencing used immunoSEQ multiplex PCR; TCRdb keeps in-frame clones, though not all of them. The data show about 130,000 clones, approximately 81% seen once. V is TRBV6-5 and J is TRBJ2-3; 8 bases align to TRBD2. The receptor was isolated from a man at least 80 years old with COVID-19, enrolled during active disease. Sequencing input: peripheral blood. The CDR3 is CASMKTSGTDTQYF. The CDR3 bases are TGTGCCAGCATGAAGACTAGCGGCACAGATACGCAGTATTTT.